The clone carrying this T cell receptor beta chain was seen repeatedly, ten times or more. Trimming removed 4 bases at V and 3 bases at J, with 13 bases between. CDR3 length: 14 residues. CDR1 and CDR2 (germline): SGHRS, YFSETQ. The sample originates from a study of T cells after yellow fever vaccination. Using its own MiXCR run on the 5' RACE reads, TCRdb lists one record per CDR3 protein. The sample lists hundreds of thousands of distinct CDR3 sequences, around an eighth occurring once. This material consisted of PBMCs, taken on the day of the yellow fever booster vaccination. The origin of this receptor is a man aged 25 to 45 who received the YFV17D yellow fever vaccine. The V and J genes are TRBV5-1 and TRBJ1-2, with a weak D call TRBD1 (5 bases). CDR3 coding DNA: TGCGCCAGCAGCGTTTTAGGGGCGGACTATGGCTACACCTTC. Translating gives CASSVLGADYGYTF.